The rows below give T cell receptor beta chains drawn from one sample of a study of T-cell reconstitution after alpha-beta-depleted transplantation in children. In TCRdb, the PCR reads were re-called with MiXCR into one record per CDR3 protein. The table records around 72,000 distinct CDR3 sequences, roughly 5.2% of them present only once. The sample consisted of PBMCs, mostly from graft donor cells, taken 180 days after TCRalphabeta/CD19-depleted stem cell transplant. The receptors were sampled from a boy under two years old who had a stem cell transplant for acute myeloid leukemia, so the T cells may come from the graft donor. Both conserved end residues are part of each CDR3. Each record gives: D gene, J gene, CDR3 length, V gene, clone size, CDR3 DNA, CDR3 protein. D genes are given only for firm matches. Sizes are listed as once, few or many counts, or a class when the clone is expanded.

. TRBJ2-6 16 TRBV6-1 many TGTGCCAGCAGTGGGGTAGTAGGCTCTGGGGCCAACGTCCTGACTTTC CASSGVVGSGANVLTF
TRBD1 TRBJ2-2 17 TRBV5-1 many TGCGCCAGCAGCTTGGCCGCGACAGGGGGCTTCACCGGGGAGCTGTTTTTT CASSLAATGGFTGELFF
. TRBJ2-1 12 TRBV12-3/TRBV12-4 many TGTGCCAGCAGTTCCTATCAGAATGAGCAGTTCTTC CASSSYQNEQFF
. TRBJ2-7 15 TRBV27 many TGTGCCAGCAGTTTGGGTTGGGGGACCAACTACGAGCAGTACTTC CASSLGWGTNYEQYF
. TRBJ1-2 13 TRBV7-9 many TGTGCCAGCAGCTTAGCTGACAGCTTTGGCTACACCTTC CASSLADSFGYTF
. TRBJ2-1 15 TRBV24-1 many TGTGCCACCAGTGCCTGGTCGAACGGGAACAATGAGCAGTTCTTC CATSAWSNGNNEQFF
. TRBJ1-5 13 TRBV20-1 many TGCAGTGCTCTTCGGGACACTAATCAGCCCCAGCATTTT CSALRDTNQPQHF
. TRBJ2-1 16 TRBV7-6 many TGTGCCAGCAGCTTAGAGGGCCGGACCCAGGTCGATGAGCAGTTCTTC CASSLEGRTQVDEQFF
TRBD1 TRBJ2-2 14 TRBV20-1 many TGCAGTGCTTATAAGACAGGGGCCACCGGGGAGCTGTTTTTT CSAYKTGATGELFF
TRBD2 TRBJ2-1 16 TRBV4-3 many TGCGCCAGCAGCCAAGATCTAGCGGGGGGGCGAATTGAGCAGTTCTTC CASSQDLAGGRIEQFF
. TRBJ1-1 15 TRBV4-3 many TGCGCCAGCAGCCAAGATGGGGGAGGGTACACTGAAGCTTTCTTT CASSQDGGGYTEAFF